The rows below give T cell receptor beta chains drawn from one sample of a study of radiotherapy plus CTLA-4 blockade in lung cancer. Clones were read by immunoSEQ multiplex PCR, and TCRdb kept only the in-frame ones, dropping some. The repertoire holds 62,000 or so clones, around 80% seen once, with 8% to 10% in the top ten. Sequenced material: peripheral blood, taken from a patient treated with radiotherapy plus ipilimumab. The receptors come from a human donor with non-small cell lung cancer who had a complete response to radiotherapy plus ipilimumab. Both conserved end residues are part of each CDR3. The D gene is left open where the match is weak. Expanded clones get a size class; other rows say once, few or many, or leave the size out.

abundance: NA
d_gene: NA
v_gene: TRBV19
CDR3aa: CASKRDIWYGYTF

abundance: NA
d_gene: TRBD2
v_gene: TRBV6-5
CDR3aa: CASSLAGGSSYEQYF

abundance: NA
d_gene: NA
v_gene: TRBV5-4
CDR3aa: CASSLAGARYGYTF

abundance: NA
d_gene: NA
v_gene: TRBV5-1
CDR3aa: CASSLTREETQYF

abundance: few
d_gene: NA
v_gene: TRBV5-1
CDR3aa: CASSTDSVQYF

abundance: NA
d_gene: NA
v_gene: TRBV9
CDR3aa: CASSVGPGVSGNTIYF

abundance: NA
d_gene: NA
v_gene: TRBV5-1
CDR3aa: CASSPSMGLDTQYF

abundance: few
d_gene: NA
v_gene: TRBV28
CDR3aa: CASSLGSKAFF

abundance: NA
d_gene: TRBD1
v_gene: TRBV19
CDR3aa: CASREHGTGGLSGTEAFF

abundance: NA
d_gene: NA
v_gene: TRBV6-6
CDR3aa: CASSYLSADNTGELFF

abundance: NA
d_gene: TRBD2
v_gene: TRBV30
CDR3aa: CAWRRGTSGSSYNEQFF

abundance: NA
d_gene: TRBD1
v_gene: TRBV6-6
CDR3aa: CASSYSTGQGLTEAFF

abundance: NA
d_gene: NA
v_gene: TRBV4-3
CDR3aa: CASSQGQTSNNEQFF

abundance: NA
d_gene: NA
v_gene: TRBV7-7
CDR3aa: CASSGNIKCRKIYGYTF

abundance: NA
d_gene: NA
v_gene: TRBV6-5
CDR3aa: CASSYFRGQAFF

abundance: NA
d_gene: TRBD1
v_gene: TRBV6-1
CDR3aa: CASILTGYFGNTIYF

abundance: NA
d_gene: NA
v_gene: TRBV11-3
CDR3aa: CASSLLAETEAFF

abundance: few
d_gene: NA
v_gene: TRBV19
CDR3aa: CASSPRWNSYEQYF

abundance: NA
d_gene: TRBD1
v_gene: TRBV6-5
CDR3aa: CASRTTGGYGYTF

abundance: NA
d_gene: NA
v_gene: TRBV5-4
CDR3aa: CASSYKKKAGGNTIYF

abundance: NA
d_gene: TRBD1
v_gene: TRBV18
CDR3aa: CASTTGVNQPQHF

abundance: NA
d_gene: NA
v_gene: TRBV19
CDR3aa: CASSIARAISYGYTF

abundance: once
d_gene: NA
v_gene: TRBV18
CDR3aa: CASSTPGAGNTIYF

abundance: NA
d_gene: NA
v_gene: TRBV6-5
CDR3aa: CASSYSNSHNQPQHF

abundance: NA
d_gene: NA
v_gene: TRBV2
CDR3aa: CASSPDVQPQHF

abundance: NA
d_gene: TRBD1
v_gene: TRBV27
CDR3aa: CASRLGTANQPQHF

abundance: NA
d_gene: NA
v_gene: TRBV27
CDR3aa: CASSHRTQETQYF

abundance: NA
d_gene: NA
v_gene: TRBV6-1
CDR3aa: CASNQRGAAEAFF